Presented here are 24 T cell receptor beta chains from one specimen sequenced in a study of OX40 agonist ivuxolimab in advanced cancers. Here immunoSEQ multiplex PCR was the method, and the copy in TCRdb shows in-frame clones only, minus some. The sample has about 35,000 clones, 70% to 85% seen once. This specimen was CD4+ or CD8+ T cells sorted from blood, taken in a trial of the OX40 agonist ivuxolimab. These receptors came from an adult with an advanced solid tumor such as melanoma, head and neck, liver or kidney cancer.

The chain links TRBV5-4 to TRBJ1-3; weak D call: TRBD1 (6 bases). This CDR3 has 15 amino acids. V dropped 3 bases and J dropped 4 bases, with 14 bases sitting between them. Germline CDR1 SGHNT, CDR2 YYREEE (reference sequence). CDR3 residues: CASSSGGPGGNTIYF. The CDR3 bases are TGTGCCAGCAGCTCGGGGGGCCCGGGAGGAAACACCATATATTTT. The full variable domain, in which reference TRBV5-4 and TRBJ1-3 provide the parts outside the CDR3, is ETGVTQSPTHLIKTRGQQVTLRCSSQSGHNTVSWYQQALGQGPQFIFQYYREEENGRGNFPPRFSGLQFPNYSSELNVNALELDDSALYLCASSSGGPGGNTIYFGEGSWLTVV.

The rearrangement joins TRBV14 to TRBJ2-2; either TRBD1 or TRBD2 may supply D (5 bases each). The CDR3 loop spans 18 amino acids. Germline-derived CDR1 and CDR2 are SGHDN and FVKESK. Trimming removed 1 base from V and 5 bases from J, with 20 bases in between. The DNA of the CDR3 is TGTGCCAGCAGCCAAGCCCCCCTGGGGCGACTAACAACCGGGGAGCTGTTTTTT. It encodes CASSQAPLGRLTTGELFF. The variable domain in full, with the rest retrieved from reference TRBV14 and TRBJ2-2, is EAGVTQFPSHSVIEKGQTVTLRCDPISGHDNLYWYRRVMGKEIKFLLHFVKESKQDESGMPNNRFLAERTGGTYSTLKVQPAELEDSGVYFCASSQAPLGRLTTGELFFGEGSRLTVL.

The chain is built from TRBV7-9 and TRBJ2-7; 9 nucleotides line up with TRBD1. From germline, CDR1 is SEHNR and CDR2 FQNEAQ (reference sequence). The CDR3 has 13 amino acids. The ends lost 8 bases at V and 1 base at J; junction bases unmatched: 3. CDR3 sequence reads: CASAGQGSYEQYF. The CDR3 DNA sequence: TGTGCCAGCGCGGGACAGGGATCCTACGAGCAGTACTTC.

Within the sample, this clone is hyperexpanded. The genes are TRBV28 and TRBJ1-5; D ambiguous. The V gene lost 2 bases and the J gene lost 6 bases, with 11 bases spanning the gap. Germline V CDR1 and CDR2: MDHEN, SYDVKM. There are 14 residues in the CDR3. CDR3 sequence (DNA): TGTGCCAGCAGTTTAGGGCGGTCTATTCAGCCCCAGCATTTT. Translating it yields CASSLGRSIQPQHF. The full variable domain, its missing parts supplied by reference TRBV28 and TRBJ1-5, is DVKVTQSSRYLVKRTGEKVFLECVQDMDHENMFWYRQDPGLGLRLIYFSYDVKMKEKGDIPEGYSVSREKKERFSLILESASTNQTSMYLCASSLGRSIQPQHFGDGTRLSIL.

This clone has more than one count but fewer than ten. The CDR3 spells CASSPLSGGADEAKNIQYF. CDR3 sequence (DNA): TGTGCCAGCAGCCCCCTAAGCGGGGGGGCCGACGAAGCCAAAAACATTCAGTACTTC. The chain links TRBV21-1 to TRBJ2-4; the table's TRBD2 call for D was not verified on the DNA. TRBV21-1 is a pseudogene. This CDR3 region has 19 residues.

This chain uses TRBV11-2 with TRBJ2-7; D is uncertain. The germline CDR1 and CDR2 sequences are SGHAT and FQNNGV. Trimming shortened V by 1 base and J by 3 bases, and 10 bases separated the two germline ends. CDR3 length: 14 residues. The CDR3 DNA reads TGTGCCAGCAGCTTAGTTGACGCCGGCTACGAGCAGTACTTC. Translating gives CASSLVDAGYEQYF.

This chain joins TRBV7-9 and TRBJ1-1; D ambiguous. Per germline, CDR1 SEHNR and CDR2 FQNEAQ (reference sequence). The CDR3 extends over 14 amino acids. V dropped 9 bases and J dropped 0 bases, with 14 bases sitting between them. Here the CDR3 reads CASLLTPVNTEAFF. The CDR3 DNA reads TGTGCCAGTCTCCTGACACCCGTGAACACTGAAGCTTTCTTT. The full variable domain, rest sourced from reference TRBV7-9 and TRBJ1-1, is DTGVSQNPRHKITKRGQNVTFRCDPISEHNRLYWYRQTLGQGPEFLTYFQNEAQLEKSRLLSDRFSAERPKGSFSTLEIQRTEQGDSAMYLCASLLTPVNTEAFFGQGTRLTVV.

Only a few counts were recorded for this clone. The chain employs TRBV28 and TRBJ1-2; a possible D gene is TRBD1 (5 bases). V lost 8 bases to trimming and J lost 0 bases, with 13 bases between them. The CDR3 length is 14 residues. In germline, CDR1 is MDHEN, CDR2 SYDVKM. The CDR3 bases are TGTGCCAGCGATCAGGGAGGGGCTAACTATGGCTACACCTTC. Its translation: CASDQGGANYGYTF.

The V and J genes are TRBV4-1 and TRBJ2-7; 16 bases fit TRBD2. Germline CDR1 and CDR2: MGHRA and YSYEKL. Trimming took 0 bases from V and 6 from J; bases not matched to a gene: 5. This CDR3 contains 17 residues. CDR3 residues: CASSQDGTSGRAGEQYF. The CDR3 DNA reads TGCGCCAGCAGCCAAGACGGGACTAGCGGGAGGGCAGGCGAGCAGTACTTC.

The CDR3 nucleotides read TGTGCCATCAGTGGGGACCAGGAGGATTCACCCCTCCACTTT. It codes for CAISGDQEDSPLHF. The chain recombines TRBV10-3 with TRBJ1-6, with D maybe TRBD1 (5 bases). This CDR3 spans 14 amino acids. Germline V lookup: CDR1 ENHRY, CDR2 SYGVKD. Trimming took off 4 bases at V and 8 bases at J, with 12 bases between the two ends.

This clone was found a few times. This chain links TRBV11-2 with TRBJ1-1, with D perhaps TRBD1 (5 bases). This CDR3 comprises 15 residues. Germline CDR1 SGHAT, CDR2 FQNNGV. V lost 3 bases and J lost 7, with 18 bases in between. The chain's CDR3 is CASSLSGTVKGEAFF. In DNA form, the CDR3 reads TGTGCCAGCAGCTTGTCCGGGACCGTCAAGGGTGAAGCTTTCTTT.

The chain carries TRBV18 and TRBJ2-7; maybe TRBD2 (5 bases). The CDR3 extends over 14 amino acids. V was cut by 6 bases and J by 0 bases, with 12 bases left in between. Per germline, CDR1 KGHSH and CDR2 LQKENI. CDR3 sequence (DNA): TGTGCCAGCTCGTCCGGACTGAGCTCCTACGAGCAGTACTTC. As protein: CASSSGLSSYEQYF.

The rearrangement links TRBV13 to TRBJ2-7; D unclear. This CDR3 spans 14 amino acids. The ends were cut back, 0 bases at V and 1 base at J, with 7 bases in the middle. In germline, CDR1 is PRHDT, CDR2 FYEKMQ (reference sequence). CDR3 coding DNA: TGTGCCAGCAGCTTAGGCCACGGTTCCTACGAGCAGTACTTC. Amino acid sequence: CASSLGHGSYEQYF.

This clone was counted once. The gene calls are TRBV5-1 and TRBJ2-3; D call uncertain. This CDR3 is 17 amino acids long. The ends were cut back, 1 base at V and 6 bases at J, with 21 bases in the middle. CDR1 and CDR2 from the germline V gene are SGHRS and YFSETQ. Here the CDR3 reads CASSLFTLKGQRDTQYF. DNA for the CDR3: TGCGCCAGCAGCTTGTTTACACTAAAAGGTCAGAGGGATACGCAGTATTTT.

J is TRBJ1-2 and V is TRBV7-2, with D possibly being TRBD1 (5 bases). Germline V CDR1 and CDR2: SGHTA, FQGNSA. Trimming shortened V by 4 bases and J by 5 bases, and 8 bases separated the two germline ends. The CDR3 has 12 amino acids. The CDR3 is CASSSQAYGYTF. CDR3 DNA sequence: TGTGCCAGCAGCTCACAGGCTTATGGCTACACCTTC.

The V and J genes are TRBV30 and TRBJ1-6, with 7 positions matching TRBD1. After removal of 8 bases from V and 10 bases from J, the junction contained 11 bases not matched to a gene. This CDR3 contains 13 residues. Germline CDR1 is GTSNPN and CDR2 is SVGIG (reference sequence). CDR3 loop: CARMTGFGSPLHF. The DNA for the CDR3 is TGTGCCCGAATGACAGGGTTCGGATCACCCCTCCACTTT.

This rearrangement joins TRBV28 to TRBJ2-3, with a tentative D call TRBD2 (5 bases). CDR1 is MDHEN and CDR2 is SYDVKM in the germline V gene. The ends were cut back, 2 bases at V and 6 bases at J, with 9 bases in the middle. This CDR3 region has 13 residues. CDR3 bases: TGTGCCAGCAGTTTAGTCCGCGGGGATACGCAGTATTTT. This translates into CASSLVRGDTQYF.

Turning to this clone: Compared with germline, one end of the junction differs, possibly owing to a read error. The chain has TRBV2 and TRBJ2-2; D is unclear. CDR1 and CDR2 from the germline V gene are SNHLY and FYNNEI. The CDR3 covers 15 residues. CDR3 bases: TGTGCCGGCAGTCCGAGACGGGCGAACACCGGGGAGCTGTTTTTT. It encodes CAGSPRRANTGELFF. The full variable domain, with the rest looked up from reference TRBV2 and TRBJ2-2, is EPEVTQTPSHQVTQMGQEVILRCVPISNHLYFYWYRQILGQKVEFLVSFYNNEISEKSEIFDDQFSVERPDGSNFTLKIRSTKLEDSAMYFCAGSPRRANTGELFFGEGSRLTVL.

This sequence joins TRBV18 and TRBJ1-3; D is unclear. The CDR3 is 15 residues long. Germline-derived CDR1 and CDR2 are KGHSH and LQKENI. The V end was cut by 1 base, the J end by 0 bases, with 7 bases between. CDR3: CASSPREASGNTIYF. The CDR3 DNA reads TGTGCCAGCTCACCACGCGAGGCCTCTGGAAACACCATATATTTT. Complete variable domain (other parts from reference TRBV18 and TRBJ1-3): NAGVMQNPRHLVRRRGQEARLRCSPMKGHSHVYWYRQLPEEGLKFMVYLQKENIIDESGMPKERFSAEFPKEGPSILRIQQVVRGDSAAYFCASSPREASGNTIYFGEGSWLTVV.

This clone showed up just a few times. V gene TRBV2 combines with J gene TRBJ2-2; 9 nucleotides align to TRBD1. The CDR3 contains 16 residues. Looked up from germline, CDR1 is SNHLY and CDR2 is FYNNEI. V shed 2 bases and J 7 bases; nucleotides not matched to a gene: 8. The CDR3 bases are TGTGCCAGCAGTGAACCCAAGGGACAGGGCGGCGGGGAGCTGTTTTTT. Protein product: CASSEPKGQGGGELFF.

This clone was observed a handful of times. The chain links TRBV7-9 to TRBJ2-5, with a possible D match to TRBD2 (5 bases). Trimming left V 3 bases short and J 2 bases short, with 13 bases between. The CDR3 contains 15 residues. The germline V gene has CDR1 SEHNR and CDR2 FQNEAQ (reference sequence). The CDR3 reads CASSLWQPGQETQYF. Here the CDR3 DNA reads TGTGCCAGCAGCTTGTGGCAGCCGGGACAAGAGACCCAGTACTTC.

The chain carries TRBV6-6 and TRBJ2-7; 11 nucleotides match TRBD1. J was trimmed by 3 bases and V by 8 bases; bases with no gene match: 6. CDR3 length: 14 residues. The germline CDR1 and CDR2 sequences are MNHNY and SVGAGI (reference sequence). Here the CDR3 reads CASASGTGGYEQYF. CDR3 DNA sequence: TGTGCCAGCGCATCCGGGACAGGGGGCTACGAGCAGTACTTC.

This chain connects TRBV5-1 to TRBJ2-5; D call uncertain. The germline gives CDR1 SGHRS, CDR2 YFSETQ. V was clipped by 2 bases and J by 1 base, with 6 bases between them. The CDR3 extends over 13 amino acids. CDR3: CASSFAAQETQYF. As DNA, the CDR3 is TGCGCCAGCAGCTTCGCAGCCCAAGAGACCCAGTACTTC.

In DNA, the CDR3 is TGCGCCAGCAGCACCGGGACAGGGAACACCGGGGAGCTGTTTTTT. The encoded protein is CASSTGTGNTGELFF. The gene calls are TRBV5-1 and TRBJ2-2; 8 bases fit TRBD1. The germline V gene has CDR1 SGHRS and CDR2 YFSETQ. This CDR3 has 15 residues. With 4 bases clipped from V and 1 base from J, the junction kept 3 bases outside the gene matches.